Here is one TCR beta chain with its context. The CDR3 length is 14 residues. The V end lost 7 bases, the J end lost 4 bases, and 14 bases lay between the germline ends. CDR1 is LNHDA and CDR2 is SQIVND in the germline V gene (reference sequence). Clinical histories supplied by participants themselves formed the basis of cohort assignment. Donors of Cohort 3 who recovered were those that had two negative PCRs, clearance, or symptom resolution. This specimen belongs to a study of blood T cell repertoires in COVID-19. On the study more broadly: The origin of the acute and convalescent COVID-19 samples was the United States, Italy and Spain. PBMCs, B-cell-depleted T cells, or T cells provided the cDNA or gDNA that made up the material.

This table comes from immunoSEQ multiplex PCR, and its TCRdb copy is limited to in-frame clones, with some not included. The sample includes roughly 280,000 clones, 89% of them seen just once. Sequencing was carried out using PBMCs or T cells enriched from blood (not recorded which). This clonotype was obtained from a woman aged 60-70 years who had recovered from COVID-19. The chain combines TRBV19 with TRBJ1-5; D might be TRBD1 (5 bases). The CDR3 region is CASNGGRGNQPQHF. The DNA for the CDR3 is TGTGCCAGTAACGGGGGTCGCGGAAATCAGCCCCAGCATTTT.